This is a list of T cell receptor beta chains from one sample in a study of memory CD4+ T cells and cytomegalovirus serostatus. Sequencing used immunoSEQ multiplex PCR; TCRdb keeps in-frame clones, though not all of them. The table has about 52,000 clones, about three quarters seen once. Sequencing input: memory CD4+ T cells from blood. The receptors here all came from an adult in good health and CMV-seropositive. CDR3s include the opening cysteine and the closing phenylalanine or tryptophan. A D gene is named only where the DNA matches it firmly. Expanded clones are given a class, and other clones once, few, many or no size at all.

>.|TRBV25-1|TRBJ2-1|.
TGTGCCAGCAGTGAATGGGGGGCGAGGGGTGATAATGAGCAGTTCTTC
CASSEWGARGDNEQFF
>TRBD1|TRBV19|TRBJ1-5|.
TGTGCCAGTAGTCGCGGGGACAGGGGGCTCGGCAATCAGCCCCAGCATTTT
CASSRGDRGLGNQPQHF
>TRBD2|TRBV14|TRBJ2-7|.
TGTGCCAGCAGCCCAAGGGGACTACTTCGTCCCACCTACGAGCAGTACTTC
CASSPRGLLRPTYEQYF
>TRBD2|TRBV7-9|TRBJ2-3|.
TGTGCCAGCAGTCCTGGACTAGCGGGGGGTCCCACAGATACGCAGTATTTT
CASSPGLAGGPTDTQYF
>.|TRBV5-1|TRBJ2-2|.
TGCGCCAGCAGCTTGGTGGGGGAGACCGGGGAGCTGTTTTTT
CASSLVGETGELFF
>.|TRBV7-8|TRBJ1-5|.
TGTGCCAGCAGCCTCGTTGGGGGGGGACTAAGCAATCAGCCCCAGCATTTT
CASSLVGGGLSNQPQHF
>.|TRBV7-8|TRBJ1-2|.
TGTGCCAGCAGCTTAGGGGGAGGGGGTGGCGGCTACACCTTC
CASSLGGGGGGYTF
>TRBD1|TRBV7-2|TRBJ1-6|.
TGTGCCAGCAGCCCCGCGGGACAGATTAATTCACCCCTCCACTTT
CASSPAGQINSPLHF
>.|TRBV7-2|TRBJ2-5|.
TGTGCCAGCAGCTTAGAACGGCAAGAGACCCAGTACTTC
CASSLERQETQYF
>.|TRBV5-1|TRBJ2-1|.
TGCGCCAGCAGGGGGTTACTTAGCTCCTACAATGAGCAGTTCTTC
CASRGLLSSYNEQFF
>.|TRBV6-1|TRBJ2-1|.
TGTGCCAGCAGTGGAAGGCCGGGAGCGCCTAGCTCCTACAATGAGCAGTTCTTC
CASSGRPGAPSSYNEQFF
>.|TRBV2|TRBJ1-2|.
TGTGCCAGCAGTGGCGGAGGTAATAACTATGGCTACACCTTC
CASSGGGNNYGYTF
>.|TRBV15|TRBJ2-2|few
TGTGCCACCAGCAGAGATCTGGGTACCCAGGGCGCCGGGGAGCTGTTTTTT
CATSRDLGTQGAGELFF
>.|TRBV6-1|TRBJ1-5|.
TGTGCCAGCACCGAACCCGGACAGTATCAGCCCCAGCATTTT
CASTEPGQYQPQHF
>TRBD1|TRBV18|TRBJ2-2|.
TGTGCCAGCTCCGGGACAGGGCAACCGGGGGAGCTGTTTTTT
CASSGTGQPGELFF
>TRBD2|TRBV2|TRBJ2-5|.
TGTGCCACGAGGACTAGCGGGGGGCCGTTAGAGACCCAGTACTTC
CATRTSGGPLETQYF
>TRBD2|TRBV27|TRBJ2-2|.
TGTGCCAGCAGGAGCACTAGCGGGAGGACCGGGGAGCTGTTTTTT
CASRSTSGRTGELFF
>.|TRBV15|TRBJ1-2|.
TGTGCCACCAGCAGAGTTAGGACTGACCGAGCCTTC
CATSRVRTDRAF
>.|TRBV30|TRBJ1-1|once
TGTGCCTGGACCCTAGGGGGTAGGTTTTTCTTT
CAWTLGGRFFF
>.|TRBV20-1|TRBJ2-1|.
TGCAGTGCTAACAGTTACAATGAGCAGTTCTTC
CSANSYNEQFF
>.|TRBV27|TRBJ1-3|.
TGTGCCAGCAGTTTATTTCGGGGGCCTGGAAACACCATATATTTT
CASSLFRGPGNTIYF
>TRBD2|TRBV7-6|TRBJ2-6|.
TGTGCCAGCAGCCCTAGACTAGCGGGAGGCTCTGGGGCCAACGTCCTGACTTTC
CASSPRLAGGSGANVLTF
>.|TRBV30|TRBJ1-2|.
TGTGCCTGGAGTACCAGCCAGGGGGGCTACACCTTC
CAWSTSQGGYTF
>.|TRBV18|TRBJ2-6|few
TGTGCCAGCTCACGTTCCGGGGCGGGTTTATCTGGGGCCAACGTCCTGACTTTC
CASSRSGAGLSGANVLTF
>.|TRBV2|TRBJ1-5|.
TGTGCCAGCAGTGAATCAAACTGGGCCCCCCAGCATTTT
CASSESNWAPQHF
>.|TRBV2|TRBJ1-4|.
TGTGCCAGCCAACAAGGGGCCTCTAATGAAAAACTGTTTTTT
CASQQGASNEKLFF
>TRBD2|TRBV19|TRBJ2-1|.
TGTGCCAGTAGTACCCCTCCGGGACTACCCACCAGGCTTTCCTACAATGAGCAGTTCTTC
CASSTPPGLPTRLSYNEQFF
>.|TRBV18|TRBJ1-1|.
TGTGCCAGCTCACCACCGGCTATGGGGACCCTGAGCACTGAAGCTTTCTTT
CASSPPAMGTLSTEAFF